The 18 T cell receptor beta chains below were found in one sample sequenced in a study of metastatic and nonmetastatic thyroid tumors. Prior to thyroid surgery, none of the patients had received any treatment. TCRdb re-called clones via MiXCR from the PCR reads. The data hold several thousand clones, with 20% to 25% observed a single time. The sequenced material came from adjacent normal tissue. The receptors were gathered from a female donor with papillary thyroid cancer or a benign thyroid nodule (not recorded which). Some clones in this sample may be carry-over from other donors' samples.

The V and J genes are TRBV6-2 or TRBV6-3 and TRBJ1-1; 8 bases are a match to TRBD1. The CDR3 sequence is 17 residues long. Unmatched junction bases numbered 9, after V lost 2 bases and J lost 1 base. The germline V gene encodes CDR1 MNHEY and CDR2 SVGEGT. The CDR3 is CASSYTHRTGRNTEAFF. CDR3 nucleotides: TGTGCCAGCAGTTACACACACAGGACAGGGCGGAACACTGAAGCTTTCTTT.

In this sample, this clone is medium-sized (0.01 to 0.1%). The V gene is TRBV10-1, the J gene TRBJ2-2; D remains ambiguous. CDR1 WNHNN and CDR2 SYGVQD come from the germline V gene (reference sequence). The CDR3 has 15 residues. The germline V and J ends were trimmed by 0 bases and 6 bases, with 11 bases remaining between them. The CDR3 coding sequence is TGCGCCAGCAGTGAGTCCCGGCTGGGTTCCGGGGAGCTGTTTTTT. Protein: CASSESRLGSGELFF.

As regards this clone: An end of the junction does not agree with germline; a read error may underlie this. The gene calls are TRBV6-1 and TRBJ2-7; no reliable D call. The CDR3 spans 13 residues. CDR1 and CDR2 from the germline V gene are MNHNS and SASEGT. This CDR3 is CASNEQQPYEQYF. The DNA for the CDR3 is TGTGCCAGCAATGAACAACAGCCCTACGAGCAGTACTTC.

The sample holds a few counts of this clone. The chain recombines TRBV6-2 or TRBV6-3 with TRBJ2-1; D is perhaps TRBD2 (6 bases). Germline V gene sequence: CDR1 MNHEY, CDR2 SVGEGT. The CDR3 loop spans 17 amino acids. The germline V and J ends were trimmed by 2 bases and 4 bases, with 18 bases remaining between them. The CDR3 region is CASSYGMWGLAYNEQFF. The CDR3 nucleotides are TGTGCCAGCAGTTACGGTATGTGGGGACTTGCTTACAATGAGCAGTTCTTC.

CDR3 DNA sequence: TGTGCCAGCAGCTTAGGGCGGGATGGCCCCCATGAGCAGTTCTTC. This gives the protein CASSLGRDGPHEQFF. V usage is TRBV7-2 and J usage is TRBJ2-1, with D possibly matching TRBD2 (6 bases). The CDR3 is 15 residues long. Per germline, CDR1 SGHTA and CDR2 FQGNSA. Trimming cost V 1 base and J 8 bases, with 15 bases left between them.

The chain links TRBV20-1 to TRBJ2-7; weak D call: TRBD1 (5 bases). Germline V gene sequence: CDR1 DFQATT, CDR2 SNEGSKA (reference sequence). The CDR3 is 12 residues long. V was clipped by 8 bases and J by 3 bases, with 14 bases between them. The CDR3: CSKTDISYEQYF. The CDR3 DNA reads TGCAGTAAAACGGACATTAGCTACGAGCAGTACTTC.

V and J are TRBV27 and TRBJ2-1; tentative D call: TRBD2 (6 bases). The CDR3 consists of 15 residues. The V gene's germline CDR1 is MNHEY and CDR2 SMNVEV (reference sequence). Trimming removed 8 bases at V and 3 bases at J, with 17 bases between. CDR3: CASALAERGYNEQFF. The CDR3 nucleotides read TGTGCCAGCGCATTAGCGGAGAGGGGCTACAATGAGCAGTTCTTC.

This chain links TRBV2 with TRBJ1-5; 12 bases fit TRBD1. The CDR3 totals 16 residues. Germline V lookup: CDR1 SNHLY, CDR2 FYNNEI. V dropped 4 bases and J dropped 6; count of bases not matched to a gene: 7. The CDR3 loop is CASSGRGQGASQPQHF. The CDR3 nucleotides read TGTGCCAGCAGTGGTAGGGGACAGGGGGCATCTCAGCCCCAGCATTTT.

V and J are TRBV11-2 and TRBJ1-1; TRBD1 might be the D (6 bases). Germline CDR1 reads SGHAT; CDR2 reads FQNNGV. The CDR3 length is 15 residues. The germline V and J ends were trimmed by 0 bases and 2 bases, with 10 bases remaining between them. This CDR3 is CASSLDPGGNTEAFF. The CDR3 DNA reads TGTGCCAGCAGCTTAGATCCGGGGGGCAACACTGAAGCTTTCTTT.

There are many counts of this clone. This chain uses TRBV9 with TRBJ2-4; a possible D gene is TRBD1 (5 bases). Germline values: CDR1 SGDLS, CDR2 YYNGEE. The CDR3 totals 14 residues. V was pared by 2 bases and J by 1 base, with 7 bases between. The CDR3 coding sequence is TGTGCCAGCAGCGTCAACAGGGCCAAAAACATTCAGTACTTC. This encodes CASSVNRAKNIQYF. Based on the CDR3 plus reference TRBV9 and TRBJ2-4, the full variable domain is DSGVTQTPKHLITATGQRVTLRCSPRSGDLSVYWYQQSLDQGLQFLIQYYNGEERAKGNILERFSAQQFPDLHSELNLSSLELGDSALYFCASSVNRAKNIQYFGAGTRLSVL.

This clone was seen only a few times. CDR3 residues: CASSLGLAGHTDTQYF. The CDR3 nucleotides read TGTGCCAGCAGTTTAGGTCTAGCGGGACACACAGATACGCAGTATTTT. V and J are TRBV28 and TRBJ2-3; 9 nucleotides line up with TRBD2. The V segment lost 2 bases and the J segment 2 bases; nucleotides outside the gene matches: 5. CDR1 is MDHEN, CDR2 SYDVKM, per germline. This CDR3 region has 16 residues. The full variable domain, rest sourced from reference TRBV28 and TRBJ2-3, is DVKVTQSSRYLVKRTGEKVFLECVQDMDHENMFWYRQDPGLGLRLIYFSYDVKMKEKGDIPEGYSVSREKKERFSLILESASTNQTSMYLCASSLGLAGHTDTQYFGPGTRLTVL.

CDR3 sequence (DNA): TGTGCCAGCAGTTTACCTTTAGGGTTGCAGTTCTTC. This sequence encodes CASSLPLGLQFF. The chain has TRBV28 and TRBJ2-1; unclear D gene. The CDR3 sequence is 12 residues long. The V gene's germline CDR1 is MDHEN and CDR2 SYDVKM. Trimming left V 2 bases short and J 12 bases short, with 11 bases between.

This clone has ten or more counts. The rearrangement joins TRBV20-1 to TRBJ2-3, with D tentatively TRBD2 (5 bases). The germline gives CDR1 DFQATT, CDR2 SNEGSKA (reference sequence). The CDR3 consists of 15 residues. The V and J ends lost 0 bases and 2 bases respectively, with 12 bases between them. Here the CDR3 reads CSARDRQDFTDTQYF. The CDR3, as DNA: TGCAGTGCTAGAGATAGGCAGGACTTCACAGATACGCAGTATTTT.

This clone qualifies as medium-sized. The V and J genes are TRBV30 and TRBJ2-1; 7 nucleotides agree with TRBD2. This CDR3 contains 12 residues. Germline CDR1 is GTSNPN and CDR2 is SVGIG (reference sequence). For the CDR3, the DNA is TGTTCTTCCCGGGGGGAACGCGATGAGCAGTTCTTC. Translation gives CSSRGERDEQFF. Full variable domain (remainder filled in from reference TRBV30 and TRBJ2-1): SQTIHQWPATLVQPVGSPLSLECTVEGTSNPNLYWYRQAAGRGLQLLFYSVGIGQISSEVPQNLSASRPQDRQFILSSKKLLLSDSGFYLCSSRGERDEQFFGPGTRLTVL.

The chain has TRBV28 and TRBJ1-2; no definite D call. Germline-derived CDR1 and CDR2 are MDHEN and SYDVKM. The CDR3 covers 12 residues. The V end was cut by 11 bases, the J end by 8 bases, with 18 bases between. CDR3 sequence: CAVEEHIGGYTF. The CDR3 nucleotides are TGTGCCGTAGAGGAACACATCGGGGGCTACACCTTC.

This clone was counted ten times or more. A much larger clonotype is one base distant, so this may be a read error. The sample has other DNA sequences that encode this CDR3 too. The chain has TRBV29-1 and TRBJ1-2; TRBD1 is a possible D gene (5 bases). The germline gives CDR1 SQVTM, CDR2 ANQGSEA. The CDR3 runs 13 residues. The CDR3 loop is CSVATGTLYGYTF. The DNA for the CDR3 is TGTAGCGTGGCAACAGGAACCCTCTATGGCTACACCTTC.

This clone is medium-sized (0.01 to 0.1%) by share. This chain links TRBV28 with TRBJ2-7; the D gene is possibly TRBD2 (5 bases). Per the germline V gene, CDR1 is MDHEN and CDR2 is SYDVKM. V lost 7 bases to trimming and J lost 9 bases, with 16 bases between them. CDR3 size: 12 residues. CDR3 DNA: TGTGCCAGCATGCCCTTCTCTGAGGGGCAGTACTTC. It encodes CASMPFSEGQYF.

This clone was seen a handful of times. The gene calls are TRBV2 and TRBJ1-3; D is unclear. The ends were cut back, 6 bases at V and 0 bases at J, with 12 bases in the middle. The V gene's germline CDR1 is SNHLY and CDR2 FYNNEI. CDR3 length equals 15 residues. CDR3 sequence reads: CASSPDGDSGNTIYF. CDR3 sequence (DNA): TGTGCCAGCAGCCCAGACGGAGACTCTGGAAACACCATATATTTT.